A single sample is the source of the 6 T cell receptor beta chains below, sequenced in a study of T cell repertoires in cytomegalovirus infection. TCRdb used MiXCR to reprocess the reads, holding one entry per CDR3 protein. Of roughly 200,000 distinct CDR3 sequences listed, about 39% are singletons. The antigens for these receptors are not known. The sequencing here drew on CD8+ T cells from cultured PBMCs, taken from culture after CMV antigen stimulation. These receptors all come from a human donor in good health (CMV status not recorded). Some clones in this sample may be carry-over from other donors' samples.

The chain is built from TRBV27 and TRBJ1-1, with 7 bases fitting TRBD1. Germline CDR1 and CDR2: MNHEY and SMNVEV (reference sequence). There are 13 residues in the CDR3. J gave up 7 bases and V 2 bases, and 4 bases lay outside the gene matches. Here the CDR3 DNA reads TGTGCCAGCAGTTTAGGCAGGGGGGGTGAAGCTTTCTTT. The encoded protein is CASSLGRGGEAFF.

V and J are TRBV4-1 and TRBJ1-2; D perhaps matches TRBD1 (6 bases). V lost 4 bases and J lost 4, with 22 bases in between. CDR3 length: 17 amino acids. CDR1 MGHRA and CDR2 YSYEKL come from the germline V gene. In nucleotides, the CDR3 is TGCGCCAGCAGCCCTCGACAGGTCCCGCGGCTGGGCTATGGCTACACCTTC. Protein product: CASSPRQVPRLGYGYTF.

The CDR3 DNA is TGCGCCAGCAGCAAGGGGACTAGCGGGACCTACAATGAGCAGTTCTTC. Translating it yields CASSKGTSGTYNEQFF. V usage is TRBV4-1 and J usage is TRBJ2-1; 13 positions match TRBD2. The CDR3 extends over 16 amino acids. With 5 bases clipped from V and 2 bases from J, the junction kept 3 bases outside the gene matches. Looked up from germline, CDR1 is MGHRA and CDR2 is YSYEKL.

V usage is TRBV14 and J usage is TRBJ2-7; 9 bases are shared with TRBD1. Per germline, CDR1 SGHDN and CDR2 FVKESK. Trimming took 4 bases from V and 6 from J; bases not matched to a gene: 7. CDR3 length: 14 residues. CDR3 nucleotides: TGTGCCAGCAGCCGAACCGGGACAGGGTCCGAGCAGTACTTC. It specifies CASSRTGTGSEQYF.

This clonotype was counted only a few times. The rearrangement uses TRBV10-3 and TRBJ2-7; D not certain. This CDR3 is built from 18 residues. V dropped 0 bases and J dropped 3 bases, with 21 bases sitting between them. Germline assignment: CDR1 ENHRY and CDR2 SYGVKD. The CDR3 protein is CAISESLRAQRGVYEQYF. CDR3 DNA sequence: TGTGCCATCAGTGAGTCGTTAAGGGCCCAGCGAGGAGTCTACGAGCAGTACTTC.

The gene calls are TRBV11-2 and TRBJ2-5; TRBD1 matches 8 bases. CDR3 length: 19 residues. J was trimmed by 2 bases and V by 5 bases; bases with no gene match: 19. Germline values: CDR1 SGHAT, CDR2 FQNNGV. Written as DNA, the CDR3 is TGTGCCAGCAGCCTCCTTAGTCTTAGTAAGGACAGGGCGCAAGAGACCCAGTACTTC. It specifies CASSLLSLSKDRAQETQYF.